This T cell receptor (beta chain) stems from a study of Ad26.COV2.S vaccination and SARS-CoV-2 variants. Overall study: Into the muscle, Ad26.COV2.S was dosed once or twice, 56 days apart.

Overall study findings and caveats: The authors reported substantial breadth in spike-specific CD8+ and CD4+ T cell responses after vaccination. Vaccinees and placebo recipients showed similar non-spike TCR breadth.

Germline V gives CDR1 WSHSY, CDR2 SAAADI. The CDR3 is 15 amino acids. V lost 3 bases and J 6 bases, leaving 12 bases between the germline ends. Sample treatment: over 15 received Ad26.COV2.S at low or high dose, single or two shots; about 5 received placebo; per-sample allocation not given. Samples came from day 63 after the first vaccine or placebo injection. Adults aged 18-55 years in Boston included the donor. Profiled with immunoSEQ multiplex PCR; TCRdb holds only in-frame clones, not every one. This sample has roughly 300,000 clones, with around 88% found just once. Concerning this clone itself: The antigen is not known.

The receptor was isolated from a person aged 18 to 59 who received the Ad26.COV2.S COVID-19 vaccine or a placebo. V usage is TRBV10-2 and J usage is TRBJ1-6; possible D gene TRBD1, 6 bases. Here the sequenced sample was peripheral blood, taken in a trial of Ad26.COV2.S vaccine versus placebo. CDR3: CASSDRRGPNSPLHF. CDR3 DNA: TGCGCCAGCAGTGATCGTCGGGGGCCTAATTCACCCCTCCACTTT.